A single sample is the source of the 28 T cell receptor beta chains below, sequenced in a study of shared clonotypes between healthy human individuals. Profiled with immunoSEQ multiplex PCR; TCRdb holds only in-frame clones, not every one. The top ten hold 0.11% to 0.15% of the sample, which has 2,500,000 or so clones, more than 80% seen once. The source material was naive CD4+ T cells sorted from blood. This sample's subset: CD45RA+ positively selected. These receptors all stem from a man between 18 and 29 years old in good health.

The chain couples TRBV19 to TRBJ1-6; D uncertain. Trimming left V 6 bases short and J 7 bases short, with 19 bases between. This CDR3 spans 16 amino acids. CDR1 is LNHDA, CDR2 SQIVND, per germline (reference sequence). CDR3 DNA sequence: TGTGCCAGTAGGGCCCCGAAGGCGACCTTAAATTCACCCCTCCACTTT. Translated: CASRAPKATLNSPLHF.

Concerning this clone: The same CDR3 arises from other DNA sequences in this sample as well. The V call is TRBV7-3, the J call TRBJ1-1, with D possibly being TRBD1 (5 bases). With 4 bases removed from V and 2 bases from J, the gap between germline ends came to 11 bases. The germline gives CDR1 SGHTA, CDR2 FQGTGA. The CDR3 is made up of 14 amino acids. CDR3 loop: CASSSGTGNTEAFF. The CDR3 nucleotides are TGTGCCAGCAGCTCGGGGACGGGAAACACTGAAGCTTTCTTT.

The J gene is TRBJ2-7, the V gene TRBV19; 9 nucleotides match TRBD1. Per the germline V gene, CDR1 is LNHDA and CDR2 is SQIVND (reference sequence). V trimming: 6 bases; J trimming: 2 bases; junction bases outside the gene matches: 8. CDR3 length equals 15 residues. The CDR3 spells CASRRPGQGPYEQYF. The CDR3, as DNA: TGTGCCAGTAGGAGGCCGGGACAGGGCCCCTACGAGCAGTACTTC.

This clone was counted a few times. The rearrangement links TRBV29-1 to TRBJ1-4, with D unresolved. V lost 5 bases, J lost 5 bases, and 6 bases lay in between. The CDR3 covers 11 residues. Per germline, CDR1 SQVTM and CDR2 ANQGSEA. This CDR3 is CSVWRNEKLFF. As DNA, the CDR3 is TGCAGCGTTTGGCGGAATGAAAAACTGTTTTTT.

The chain combines TRBV30 with TRBJ1-4; unclear D gene. Trimming pared 6 bases from V and 10 bases from J, leaving 24 bases between. Germline loops: CDR1 GTSNPN, CDR2 SVGIG (reference sequence). The CDR3 contains 15 residues. The CDR3 sequence is CACDLSPGMLGKLFF. Written as DNA, the CDR3 is TGTGCCTGTGACCTGTCCCCGGGGATGTTAGGAAAACTGTTTTTT.

The gene calls are TRBV11-2 and TRBJ1-6; D ambiguous. The ends were cut back, 1 base at V and 6 bases at J, with 16 bases in the middle. The germline V gene encodes CDR1 SGHAT and CDR2 FQNNGV. This CDR3 spans 17 amino acids. The CDR3 nucleotides are TGTGCCAGCAGCTTAGTTTCGGGCCGCGGGATTAATTCACCCCTCCACTTT. It codes for CASSLVSGRGINSPLHF.

This clone showed up just once. The CDR3 reads CASRSSGRGYSTDTQYF. The DNA for the CDR3 is TGTGCCAGCAGATCCAGCGGGAGGGGATATTCAACAGATACGCAGTATTTT. The rearrangement joins TRBV2 to TRBJ2-3; TRBD2 matches 10 bases. Germline values: CDR1 SNHLY, CDR2 FYNNEI. The CDR3 loop spans 17 amino acids. Trimming removed 6 bases from V and 3 bases from J; junction bases left unmatched: 12.

Comments on this clone: Distinct nucleotide sequences in the sample also encode this CDR3. The J gene is TRBJ1-1, the V gene TRBV9, with TRBD1 as a possible D gene (5 bases). Trimming pared 0 bases from V and 2 bases from J, leaving 8 bases between. The CDR3 runs 14 residues. Per germline, CDR1 SGDLS and CDR2 YYNGEE. The CDR3 here is CASSVEGRNTEAFF. The CDR3 DNA reads as TGTGCCAGCAGCGTAGAGGGGCGCAACACTGAAGCTTTCTTT. Full variable domain (rest looked up from reference TRBV9 and TRBJ1-1): DSGVTQTPKHLITATGQRVTLRCSPRSGDLSVYWYQQSLDQGLQFLIQYYNGEERAKGNILERFSAQQFPDLHSELNLSSLELGDSALYFCASSVEGRNTEAFFGQGTRLTVV.

The chain joins TRBV5-1 to TRBJ1-1; D is ambiguous. Trimming removed 7 bases from V and 2 bases from J, with 15 bases in between. The CDR3 is 14 amino acids. Germline-derived CDR1 and CDR2 are SGHRS and YFSETQ. DNA for the CDR3: TGCGCCAGCCGGATCGGCGGTCCTAACACTGAAGCTTTCTTT. This gives the protein CASRIGGPNTEAFF.

The chain links TRBV19 to TRBJ1-2; D possibly corresponds to TRBD1 (5 bases). The CDR3 is 14 residues long. V was pared by 10 bases and J by 2 bases, with 17 bases between. Germline CDR1 is LNHDA and CDR2 is SQIVND (reference sequence). CDR3 sequence: CATRPGTENYGYTF. The CDR3 DNA follows: TGTGCCACCCGCCCCGGGACGGAAAACTATGGCTACACCTTC.

This chain links TRBV2 with TRBJ1-4; TRBD1 agrees at 11 bases. This CDR3 contains 14 residues. Germline values: CDR1 SNHLY, CDR2 FYNNEI. Unmatched junction bases numbered 2, after V lost 4 bases and J lost 7 bases. CDR3 loop: CASSGTGGREKLFF. CDR3 in DNA: TGTGCCAGCAGTGGGACAGGGGGCCGTGAAAAACTGTTTTTT.

V gene TRBV7-2 combines with J gene TRBJ2-1; a weak D match, TRBD1 (6 bases). Germline assignment: CDR1 SGHTA and CDR2 FQGNSA. The CDR3 runs to 16 residues. V lost 1 base to trimming and J lost 3 bases, with 13 bases between them. The CDR3 DNA is TGTGCCAGCAGCTTAGGGGGGCTAGCAAGCTACAATGAGCAGTTCTTC. Translation gives CASSLGGLASYNEQFF.

Concerning this clone: Other DNA sequences in this sample translate to the same CDR3. V usage is TRBV5-1 and J usage is TRBJ2-3, with 12 bases identical to TRBD2. V lost 2 bases and J lost 4; bases outside the gene matches: 5. CDR1 SGHRS and CDR2 YFSETQ come from the germline V gene. The CDR3 extends over 16 amino acids. This CDR3 is CASSLGLAGGPDTQYF. The CDR3 DNA is TGCGCCAGCAGCTTAGGCCTAGCGGGGGGGCCAGATACGCAGTATTTT.

This sequence joins TRBV5-1 and TRBJ1-1, with D tentatively TRBD1 (6 bases). The CDR3 totals 15 residues. Germline assignment: CDR1 SGHRS and CDR2 YFSETQ. Trimming removed 6 bases from V and 2 bases from J, with 17 bases in between. The CDR3 DNA is TGCGCCAGCACCCCGGAGGCAGGGGCTAACACTGAAGCTTTCTTT. It yields the protein CASTPEAGANTEAFF. Using reference TRBV5-1 and TRBJ1-1 for the parts outside the CDR3, the full variable domain is KAGVTQTPRYLIKTRGQQVTLSCSPISGHRSVSWYQQTPGQGLQFLFEYFSETQRNKGNFPGRFSGRQFSNSRSEMNVSTLELGDSALYLCASTPEAGANTEAFFGQGTRLTVV.

This chain links TRBV27 with TRBJ1-6, with D unresolved. Trimming shortened V by 6 bases and J by 1 base, and 10 bases separated the two germline ends. The CDR3 is made up of 15 amino acids. Germline V gene lookup returns CDR1 MNHEY and CDR2 SMNVEV (reference sequence). The CDR3, as DNA: TGTGCCAGCAGGTCGCTTCAGTCCTATAATTCACCCCTCCACTTT. Protein sequence: CASRSLQSYNSPLHF.

The table lists this clone with a count of one. J is TRBJ2-7 and V is TRBV5-1; no clear D gene. Germline-derived CDR1 and CDR2 are SGHRS and YFSETQ. This CDR3 has 15 residues. V was pared by 5 bases and J by 0 bases, with 15 bases between. The CDR3 bases are TGCGCCAGCAGACGGAATGGGATTGACTCCTACGAGCAGTACTTC. Translating it yields CASRRNGIDSYEQYF.

The chain links TRBV18 to TRBJ1-5, with TRBD1 as a possible D gene (6 bases). This CDR3 has 18 residues. Looked up from germline, CDR1 is KGHSH and CDR2 is LQKENI. V was shortened by 3 bases and J by 3 bases, with 21 bases between the two germline ends. CDR3 DNA sequence: TGTGCCAGCTCACCCGCCTGGGGGGGGGCAGAGAACAATCAGCCCCAGCATTTT. Encoded protein: CASSPAWGGAENNQPQHF.

Remarks on this clone: Other DNA sequences in the same sample also yield this CDR3. This chain uses TRBV9 with TRBJ2-3; 13 bases match TRBD2. The ends lost 0 bases at V and 3 bases at J; junction bases unmatched: 4. CDR3 size: 17 residues. Germline CDR1 and CDR2: SGDLS and YYNGEE. CDR3 sequence: CASSVGTSGSSTDTQYF. In DNA, the CDR3 is TGTGCCAGCAGCGTAGGGACTAGCGGGAGTAGTACAGATACGCAGTATTTT. Full variable domain (outside the CDR3, taken from reference TRBV9 and TRBJ2-3): DSGVTQTPKHLITATGQRVTLRCSPRSGDLSVYWYQQSLDQGLQFLIQYYNGEERAKGNILERFSAQQFPDLHSELNLSSLELGDSALYFCASSVGTSGSSTDTQYFGPGTRLTVL.

J is TRBJ1-3 and V is TRBV6-1; perhaps TRBD1 as D (6 bases). This CDR3 has 18 amino acids. V lost 1 base, J lost 0 bases, and 16 bases lay in between. CDR1 is MNHNS and CDR2 is SASEGT in the germline V gene. The CDR3 region is CASSEVQGWTSSGNTIYF. DNA for the CDR3: TGTGCCAGCAGTGAAGTCCAGGGGTGGACCTCCTCTGGAAACACCATATATTTT.

The J gene is TRBJ1-5, the V gene TRBV21-1. TRBV21-1 is noted as a pseudogene. There are 13 residues in the CDR3. The CDR3 region has the DNA TGTGCCAGCAGCATTGCTTACGGTCAGCCCCAGCATTTT. Translating gives CASSIAYGQPQHF.

The chain uses TRBV6-5 and TRBJ2-4; D perhaps matches TRBD2 (6 bases). The CDR3 has 15 residues. V was cut by 6 bases and J by 0 bases, with 12 bases left in between. Per the germline V gene, CDR1 is MNHEY and CDR2 is SVGAGI. The CDR3 here is CASSNGGLAKNIQYF. CDR3 DNA: TGTGCCAGCAGCAATGGAGGGCTAGCCAAAAACATTCAGTACTTC.

V is TRBV5-4 and J is TRBJ2-3, with 9 bases fitting TRBD1. CDR1 is SGHNT and CDR2 is YYREEE in the germline V gene (reference sequence). There are 16 residues in the CDR3. J lost 2 bases, V lost 4 bases, and 8 bases had no gene match. CDR3 amino acids: CASSQATGGVTDTQYF. As DNA, the CDR3 is TGTGCCAGCAGCCAAGCGACAGGGGGAGTCACAGATACGCAGTATTTT.

The rearrangement joins TRBV2 to TRBJ2-7; a weak D match, TRBD1 (6 bases). The CDR3 covers 13 residues. Trimming cost V 4 bases and J 9 bases, with 16 bases left between them. Germline V gene data show CDR1 as SNHLY and CDR2 as FYNNEI. The CDR3 sequence: CASSATGTDGQYF. In DNA form, the CDR3 reads TGTGCCAGCAGTGCCACAGGGACCGACGGGCAGTACTTC.

The chain joins TRBV4-3 to TRBJ2-4, with 8 bases fitting TRBD2. The CDR3 consists of 17 residues. Germline CDR1 reads LGHNA; CDR2 reads YSLEER. The V segment lost 3 bases and the J segment 1 base; nucleotides outside the gene matches: 8. The CDR3 spells CASSQTSGGSAKNIQYF. Here the CDR3 DNA reads TGCGCCAGCAGCCAGACGAGCGGGGGATCCGCCAAAAACATTCAGTACTTC.

V is TRBV30 and J is TRBJ2-1; no clear D. Germline V gene lookup returns CDR1 GTSNPN and CDR2 SVGIG (reference sequence). The germline V and J ends were trimmed by 8 bases and 0 bases, with 11 bases remaining between them. The CDR3 totals 13 residues. CDR3 protein: CAQNRVSYNEQFF. DNA for the CDR3: TGTGCCCAAAATAGGGTCTCCTACAATGAGCAGTTCTTC. Combining the CDR3 with reference TRBV30 and TRBJ2-1 gives the whole variable domain SQTIHQWPATLVQPVGSPLSLECTVEGTSNPNLYWYRQAAGRGLQLLFYSVGIGQISSEVPQNLSASRPQDRQFILSSKKLLLSDSGFYLCAQNRVSYNEQFFGPGTRLTVL.

The genes are TRBV19 and TRBJ1-3; 7 nucleotides line up with TRBD1. The V and J ends lost 5 bases and 2 bases, in that order; junction bases with no gene match: 6. From germline, CDR1 is LNHDA and CDR2 SQIVND (reference sequence). This CDR3 contains 15 residues. CDR3 coding DNA: TGTGCCAGTAGTCCTCCTGGGACAGCTGGAAACACCATATATTTT. It codes for CASSPPGTAGNTIYF.

The chain joins TRBV19 to TRBJ1-2; no clear D. V lost 8 bases, J lost 4 bases, and 14 bases lay in between. The germline gives CDR1 LNHDA, CDR2 SQIVND (reference sequence). This CDR3 has 13 residues. The CDR3 DNA follows: TGTGCCAGTTTGACGTCTGGCGGCTATGGCTACACCTTC. Amino acids: CASLTSGGYGYTF.

The gene calls are TRBV19 and TRBJ2-2; D gene unclear. Trimming shortened V by 6 bases and J by 4 bases, and 9 bases separated the two germline ends. CDR1 is LNHDA, CDR2 SQIVND, per germline (reference sequence). The CDR3 length is 13 residues. This chain's CDR3 is CASRVAATGELFF. CDR3 bases: TGTGCCAGTAGAGTGGCCGCCACCGGGGAGCTGTTTTTT.